This paragraph reports one T cell receptor beta chain. Its target is unknown. A template switching step added UMIs, each with a 6-nucleotide sample barcode. Two rounds of nested PCR, of 16 and 9 cycles, were run on TCRalpha and TCRbeta cDNA. TCRdb re-called the 5' RACE reads; one entry per CDR3 protein, DNA not given. The sample includes roughly 320,000 distinct CDR3 sequences. The data were obtained in a study of monozygotic twins with inflammatory bowel disease. Notes on the study in general: Since immunosuppressive treatments differed, patient repertoires may have gained added variability.

T cells were not sorted, and total RNA was isolated straight from whole blood. Looked up from germline, CDR1 is WNHNN and CDR2 is SYGVQD (reference sequence). CDR3 length equals 16 residues. The chain combines TRBV10-1 with TRBJ2-1; there is no DNA to check the TCRdb D call of TRBD1. The source material was blood. The clonotype originates from a human donor with ulcerative colitis or Crohn's disease, or a healthy co-twin of an affected twin (not recorded which). This CDR3 reads CASSESTGGPYNEQFF.